This is a list of T cell receptor beta chains from one sample in a study of T-cell memory formation after mild COVID-19. TCRdb independently ran MiXCR on the 5' RACE reads; one entry per CDR3 protein. The repertoire includes about 470,000 distinct CDR3 sequences, about 23% of them detected once, and around 12% sits in the top ten. The sample consisted of PBMCs or a T cell subset sorted from them (not recorded which). Every receptor here comes from an adult woman who had mild COVID-19 (a few samples of this study predate the infection). Cell type and time point are not known. Both conserved end residues are part of each CDR3. Fields, in order: clone size, V gene, J gene, D gene, CDR3 protein, CDR3 DNA. The D gene is left open where the match is weak. Clone size is stated in some rows and not others, as once, few, many or a class when expanded.

abundance: .
v_gene: TRBV5-1
j_gene: TRBJ1-1
d_gene: TRBD1
CDR3aa: CASRGTGDPNTEAFF
CDR3nt: TGCGCCAGCAGGGGGACAGGGGACCCGAACACTGAAGCTTTCTTT

abundance: .
v_gene: TRBV20-1
j_gene: TRBJ1-1
d_gene: TRBD1
CDR3aa: CSAITGGSTEAFF
CDR3nt: TGCAGTGCCATTACAGGGGGAAGCACTGAAGCTTTCTTT

abundance: .
v_gene: TRBV11-1
j_gene: TRBJ2-3
d_gene: .
CDR3aa: CASSLPGMDTQYF
CDR3nt: TGTGCCAGCAGCTTACCGGGAATGGATACGCAGTATTTT

abundance: few
v_gene: TRBV5-1
j_gene: TRBJ2-7
d_gene: TRBD1
CDR3aa: CASSLIPPGQGTYEQYF
CDR3nt: TGCGCCAGCAGCTTGATCCCGCCGGGACAGGGCACCTACGAGCAGTACTTC

abundance: .
v_gene: TRBV7-3
j_gene: TRBJ2-5
d_gene: TRBD2
CDR3aa: CASSLDAGTSGEF
CDR3nt: TGTGCCAGCAGCTTAGACGCCGGGACTAGCGGGGAATTC

abundance: few
v_gene: TRBV5-6
j_gene: TRBJ2-7
d_gene: TRBD2
CDR3aa: CASSIGLAGNSYEQYF
CDR3nt: TGTGCCAGCAGCATAGGACTAGCGGGCAACTCCTACGAGCAGTACTTC

abundance: .
v_gene: TRBV24-1
j_gene: TRBJ1-5
d_gene: .
CDR3aa: CATSDPREGNQPQHF
CDR3nt: TGTGCCACCAGTGATCCCCGGGAGGGCAATCAGCCCCAGCATTTT

abundance: .
v_gene: TRBV5-1
j_gene: TRBJ2-1
d_gene: .
CDR3aa: CASSLGRTPNNEQFF
CDR3nt: TGCGCCAGCAGCTTGGGCAGGACTCCAAACAATGAGCAGTTCTTC

abundance: .
v_gene: TRBV5-1
j_gene: TRBJ1-3
d_gene: .
CDR3aa: CASSLAAGGGNTIYF
CDR3nt: TGCGCCAGCAGCTTGGCGGCAGGCGGTGGAAACACCATATATTTT

abundance: few
v_gene: TRBV5-8
j_gene: TRBJ2-1
d_gene: .
CDR3aa: CASSLGPAEQFF
CDR3nt: TGTGCCAGCAGCCTGGGCCCCGCTGAGCAGTTCTTC

abundance: .
v_gene: TRBV12-3/TRBV12-4
j_gene: TRBJ1-5
d_gene: .
CDR3aa: CASSLKGPNQPQHF
CDR3nt: TGTGCCAGCAGTTTGAAGGGTCCCAATCAGCCCCAGCATTTT

abundance: few
v_gene: TRBV6-6
j_gene: TRBJ2-7
d_gene: TRBD1
CDR3aa: CASSYKLTGDQSSYEQYF
CDR3nt: TGTGCCAGCAGTTACAAGTTGACAGGGGACCAGAGCTCCTACGAGCAGTACTTC

abundance: many
v_gene: TRBV24-1
j_gene: TRBJ2-3
d_gene: .
CDR3aa: CATSDWTPGTDTQYF
CDR3nt: TGTGCCACCAGTGATTGGACTCCCGGCACAGATACGCAGTATTTT

abundance: few
v_gene: TRBV9
j_gene: TRBJ2-1
d_gene: .
CDR3aa: CASSRLAYNEQFF
CDR3nt: TGTGCCAGCAGCCGACTGGCTTACAATGAGCAGTTCTTC

abundance: few
v_gene: TRBV20-1
j_gene: TRBJ2-4
d_gene: .
CDR3aa: CSARVTGLAKNIQYF
CDR3nt: TGCAGTGCTAGAGTAACAGGATTAGCCAAAAACATTCAGTACTTC